The 6 T cell receptor beta chains reported below all come from one sample, sequenced in a study of blood T cell repertoires in COVID-19. Measured with immunoSEQ multiplex PCR; TCRdb has only the in-frame clones, and not every one. The sample includes some 210,000 clones, more than 85% of them seen just once. The sequenced material came from peripheral blood. These receptors were collected from a man in his fifties or sixties with COVID-19, enrolled during active disease.

The V gene is TRBV30, the J gene TRBJ1-4, with D possibly TRBD1 on 6 matching bases. This CDR3 is 14 amino acids long. The V end lost 0 bases, the J end lost 3 bases, and 8 bases lay between the germline ends. CDR1 and CDR2 (germline): GTSNPN, SVGIG (reference sequence). The CDR3 sequence is CAWSVGGANEKLFF. CDR3 nucleotides: TGTGCCTGGAGTGTAGGGGGAGCTAATGAAAAACTGTTTTTT.

The chain couples TRBV6-6 to TRBJ1-6, with a possible D match to TRBD1 (6 bases). Trimming took 2 bases from V and 9 from J, leaving 14 bases between them. From germline, CDR1 is MNHNY and CDR2 SVGAGI (reference sequence). This CDR3 is 15 amino acids long. CDR3 coding DNA: TGTGCCAGCAGTTACCCGGACAGTCCGGGTTCACCCCTCCACTTT. As protein: CASSYPDSPGSPLHF.

The V gene is TRBV3-1 (or the pseudogene TRBV3-2), the J gene TRBJ2-1, with 7 bases fitting TRBD1. The CDR3 consists of 13 residues. J gave up 10 bases and V 6 bases, and 9 bases lay outside the gene matches. The germline gives CDR1 LGHDT, CDR2 YNNKEL (reference sequence). In DNA form, the CDR3 reads TGTGCCAGCAGGGGACAGCCTCGAAGGGAGCAGTTCTTC. Protein: CASRGQPRREQFF.

The rearrangement joins TRBV19 to TRBJ2-2; 9 bases fit TRBD1. Trimming took 7 bases from V and 6 from J; bases not matched to a gene: 9. In germline, CDR1 is LNHDA, CDR2 SQIVND (reference sequence). CDR3 size: 15 residues. In DNA, the CDR3 is TGTGCCAGTAAGAGAGACAGGGGGATCGCCGGGGAGCTGTTTTTT. It encodes CASKRDRGIAGELFF.

This chain uses TRBV30 with TRBJ1-6; maybe TRBD1 (5 bases). The CDR3 is made up of 15 amino acids. Trimming removed 2 bases from V and 9 bases from J, with 17 bases in between. CDR1 is GTSNPN and CDR2 is SVGIG in the germline V gene (reference sequence). CDR3 nucleotide sequence: TGTGCCTGGAGTCCAACCGGGACTAGGGCTTCACCCCTCCACTTT. Protein sequence: CAWSPTGTRASPLHF.

J is TRBJ1-6 and V is TRBV6-5, with a tentative D call TRBD1 (5 bases). CDR3 length equals 14 residues. Germline CDR1 reads MNHEY; CDR2 reads SVGAGI. The V end was cut by 2 bases, the J end by 5 bases, with 7 bases between. The CDR3 DNA follows: TGTGCCAGCAGTTACAAGGGGAATAATTCACCCCTCCACTTT. This gives the protein CASSYKGNNSPLHF.